In this sample, the clone carrying this TCR beta chain turned up many times. The antigen is unknown. The entry originates in a study of CD8 T cells in ankylosing spondylitis. TCRdb reprocessed the 5' RACE reads with MiXCR, giving one entry per CDR3 protein. Of approximately 190,000 distinct CDR3 sequences in the sample, 10% to 15% were seen once. The V segment lost 4 bases and the J segment 4 bases; nucleotides outside the gene matches: 9. Germline loops: CDR1 DFQATT, CDR2 SNEGSKA (reference sequence). The length of the CDR3 is 14 residues. Overall study results and limits: Disease-linked clones were reportedly significantly enriched in matched ankylosing spondylitis synovial fluid.

V usage is TRBV20-1 and J usage is TRBJ1-1; 7 bases are a match to TRBD1. The sample was blood, either unsorted or a sorted T cell fraction (not recorded which). This TCR derives from a female donor with ankylosing spondylitis or in good health (not recorded which). The CDR3 reads CSAIRDSYFTEAFF. DNA for the CDR3: TGCAGTGCTATACGGGACAGTTACTTCACTGAAGCTTTCTTT.